Sequencing of this T cell receptor (beta chain) was carried out in a study of blood T cells in healthy people across ages. At the level of the study: Template switching captured about one barcoded beta molecule per two T cells. Study results and limitations: A greater number of naive CD4+ cells and higher diversity distinguished long-lived donors from aged donors.

Turning to this clonotype: What it binds is not known.

RNA extraction gave at least 5 micrograms of total RNA per sample. The CDR3 runs to 15 residues. The germline gives CDR1 MNHEY, CDR2 SVGEGT. Unmatched junction bases numbered 8, after V lost 6 bases and J lost 2 bases. It was with a sample-barcoded 5' primer and a J-beta primer mix that a second PCR of roughly 6 to 12 cycles was run. TCRdb ran MiXCR on the 5' RACE reads and lists one entry per CDR3 protein. The top ten clones hold just over 15% of a sample with 650,000 to 700,000 distinct CDR3 sequences, about 32% of them seen once. This TCR was recovered from a woman of 80 years or more in good health. The chain uses TRBV6-2 or TRBV6-3 and TRBJ2-7, with 9 bases identical to TRBD1. Specimen: blood. The CDR3: CASSRPGTGTYEQYF. DNA for the CDR3: TGTGCCAGCAGCCGCCCCGGGACAGGGACCTACGAGCAGTACTTC.